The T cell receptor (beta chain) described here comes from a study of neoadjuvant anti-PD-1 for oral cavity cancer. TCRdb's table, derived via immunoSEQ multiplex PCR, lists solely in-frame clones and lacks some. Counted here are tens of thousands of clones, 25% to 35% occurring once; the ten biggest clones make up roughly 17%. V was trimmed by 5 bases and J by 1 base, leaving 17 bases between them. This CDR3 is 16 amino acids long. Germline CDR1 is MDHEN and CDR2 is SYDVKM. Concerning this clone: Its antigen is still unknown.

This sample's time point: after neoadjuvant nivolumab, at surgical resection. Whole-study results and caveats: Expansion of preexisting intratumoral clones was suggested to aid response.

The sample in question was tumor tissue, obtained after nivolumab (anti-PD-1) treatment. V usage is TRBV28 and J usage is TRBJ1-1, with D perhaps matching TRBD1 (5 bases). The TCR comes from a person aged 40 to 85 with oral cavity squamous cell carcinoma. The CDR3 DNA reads TGTGCCAGCAGTATGGGACTCGCCTGGGGGAACACTGAAGCTTTCTTT. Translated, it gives CASSMGLAWGNTEAFF.